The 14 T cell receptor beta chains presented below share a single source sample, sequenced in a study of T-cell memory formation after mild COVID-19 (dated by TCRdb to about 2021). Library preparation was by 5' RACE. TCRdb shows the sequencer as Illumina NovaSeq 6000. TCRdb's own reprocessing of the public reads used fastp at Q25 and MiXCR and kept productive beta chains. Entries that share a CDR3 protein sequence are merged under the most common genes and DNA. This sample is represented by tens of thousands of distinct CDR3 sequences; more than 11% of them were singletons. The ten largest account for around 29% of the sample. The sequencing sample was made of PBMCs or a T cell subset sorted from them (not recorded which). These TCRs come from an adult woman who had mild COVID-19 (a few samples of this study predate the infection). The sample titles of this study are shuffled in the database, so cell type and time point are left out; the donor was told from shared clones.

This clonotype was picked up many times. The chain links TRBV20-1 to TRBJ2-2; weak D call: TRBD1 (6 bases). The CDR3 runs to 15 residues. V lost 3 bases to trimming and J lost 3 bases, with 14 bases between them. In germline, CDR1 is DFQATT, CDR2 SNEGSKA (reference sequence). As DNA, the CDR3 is TGCAGTGCTAGCCCGGGACAATGGGACACCGGGGAGCTGTTTTTT. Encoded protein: CSASPGQWDTGELFF.

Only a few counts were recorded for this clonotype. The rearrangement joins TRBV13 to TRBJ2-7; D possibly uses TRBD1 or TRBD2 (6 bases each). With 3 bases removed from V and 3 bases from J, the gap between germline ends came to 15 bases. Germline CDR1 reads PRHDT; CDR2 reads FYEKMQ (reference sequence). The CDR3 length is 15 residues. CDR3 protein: CASSLRGVPDYEQYF. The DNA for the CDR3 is TGTGCCAGCAGCTTGAGGGGGGTGCCGGACTACGAGCAGTACTTC.

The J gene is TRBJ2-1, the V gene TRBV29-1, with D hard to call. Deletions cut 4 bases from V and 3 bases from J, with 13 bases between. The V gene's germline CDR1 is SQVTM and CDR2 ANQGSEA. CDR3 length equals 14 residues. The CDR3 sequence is CSVAGSGYYNEQFF. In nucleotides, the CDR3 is TGCAGCGTTGCTGGATCAGGATACTACAATGAGCAGTTCTTC.

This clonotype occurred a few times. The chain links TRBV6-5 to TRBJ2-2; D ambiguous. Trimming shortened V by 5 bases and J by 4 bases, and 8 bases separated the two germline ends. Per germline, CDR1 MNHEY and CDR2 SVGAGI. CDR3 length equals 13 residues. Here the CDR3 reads CASSPIGTGELFF. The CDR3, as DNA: TGTGCCAGCAGTCCCATAGGCACCGGGGAGCTGTTTTTT.

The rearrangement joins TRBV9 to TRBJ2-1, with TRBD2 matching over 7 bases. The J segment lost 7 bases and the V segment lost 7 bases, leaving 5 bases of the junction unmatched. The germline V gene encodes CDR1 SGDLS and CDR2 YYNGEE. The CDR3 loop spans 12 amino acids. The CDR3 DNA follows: TGTGCCAGCGCGAGCGGGGAAAATGAGCAGTTCTTC. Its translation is CASASGENEQFF.

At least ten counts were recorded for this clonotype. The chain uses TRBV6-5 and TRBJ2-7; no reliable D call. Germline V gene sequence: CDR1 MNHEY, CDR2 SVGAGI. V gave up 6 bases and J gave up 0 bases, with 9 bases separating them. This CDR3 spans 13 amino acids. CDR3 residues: CASSDHSSYEQYF. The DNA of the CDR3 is TGTGCCAGCAGCGATCACAGCTCCTACGAGCAGTACTTC.

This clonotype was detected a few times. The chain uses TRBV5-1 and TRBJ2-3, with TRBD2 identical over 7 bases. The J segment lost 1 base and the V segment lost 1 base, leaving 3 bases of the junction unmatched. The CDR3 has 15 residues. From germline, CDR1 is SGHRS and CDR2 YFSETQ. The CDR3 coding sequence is TGCGCCAGCAGCTTGTATACTAGCGGCACAGATACGCAGTATTTT. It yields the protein CASSLYTSGTDTQYF. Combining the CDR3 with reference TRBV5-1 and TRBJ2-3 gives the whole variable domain KAGVTQTPRYLIKTRGQQVTLSCSPISGHRSVSWYQQTPGQGLQFLFEYFSETQRNKGNFPGRFSGRQFSNSRSEMNVSTLELGDSALYLCASSLYTSGTDTQYFGPGTRLTVL.

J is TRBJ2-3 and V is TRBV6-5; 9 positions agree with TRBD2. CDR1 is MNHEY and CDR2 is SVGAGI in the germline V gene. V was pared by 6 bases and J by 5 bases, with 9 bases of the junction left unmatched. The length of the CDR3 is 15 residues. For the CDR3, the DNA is TGTGCCAGCAGGCCAAGCGGGGGGCCGGGAGATACGCAGTATTTT. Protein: CASRPSGGPGDTQYF.

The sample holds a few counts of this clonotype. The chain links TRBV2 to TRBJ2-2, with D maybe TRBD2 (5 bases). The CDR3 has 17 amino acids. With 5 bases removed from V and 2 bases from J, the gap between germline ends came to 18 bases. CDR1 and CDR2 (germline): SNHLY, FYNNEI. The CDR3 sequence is CASSPRAKGLNTGELFF. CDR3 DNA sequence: TGTGCCAGCAGTCCGCGGGCAAAGGGCCTTAACACCGGGGAGCTGTTTTTT.

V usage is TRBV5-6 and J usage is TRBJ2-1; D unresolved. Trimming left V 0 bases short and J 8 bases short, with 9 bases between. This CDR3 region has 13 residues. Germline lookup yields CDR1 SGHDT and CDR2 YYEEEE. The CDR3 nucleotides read TGTGCCAGCAGCTTGGCCCAGACCCATGAGCAGTTCTTC. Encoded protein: CASSLAQTHEQFF.

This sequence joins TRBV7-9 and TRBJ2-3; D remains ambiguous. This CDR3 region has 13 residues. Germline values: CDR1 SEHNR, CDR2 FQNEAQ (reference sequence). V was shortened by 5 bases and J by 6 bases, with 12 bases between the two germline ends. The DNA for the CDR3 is TGTGCCAGCAGCCCGCCGGTTCCGGATACGCAGTATTTT. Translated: CASSPPVPDTQYF.

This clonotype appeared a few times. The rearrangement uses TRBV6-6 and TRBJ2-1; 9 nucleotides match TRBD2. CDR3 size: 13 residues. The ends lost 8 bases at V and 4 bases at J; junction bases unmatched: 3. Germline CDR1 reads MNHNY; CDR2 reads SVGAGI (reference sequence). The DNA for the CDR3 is TGTGCCAGCGGGGGACTAGCTTACAATGAGCAGTTCTTC. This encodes CASGGLAYNEQFF.

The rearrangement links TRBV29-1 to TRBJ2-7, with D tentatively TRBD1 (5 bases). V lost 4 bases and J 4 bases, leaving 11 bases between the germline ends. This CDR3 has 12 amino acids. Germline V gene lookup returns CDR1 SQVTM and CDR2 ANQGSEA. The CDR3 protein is CSVGMTVYEQYF. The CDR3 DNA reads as TGCAGCGTTGGCATGACAGTTTACGAGCAGTACTTC.

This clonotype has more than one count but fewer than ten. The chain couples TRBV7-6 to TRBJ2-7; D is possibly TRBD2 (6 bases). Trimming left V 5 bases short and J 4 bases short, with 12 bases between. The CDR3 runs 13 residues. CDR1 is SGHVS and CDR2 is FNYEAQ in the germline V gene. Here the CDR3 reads CASSKGGGYEQYF. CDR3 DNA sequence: TGTGCCAGCAGCAAAGGCGGAGGGTACGAGCAGTACTTC.